The present T cell receptor (beta chain) was sequenced within a study of long-term antiretroviral therapy in people with HIV. General study results and limits: Those clones which expanded before ART made up the dominant part of the repertoire at all time points. All blood samples came from the years 2004 to 2017, possibly under older ART regimens.

The immunoSEQ assay was v3.0, run at survey level. The protocol was immunoSEQ multiplex PCR, while the TCRdb copy is restricted to in-frame clones and leaves out a portion. The sample holds 14,000 or so clones, 65% to 80% seen once. Points on this clone: Its antigen is unknown.

Germline CDR1 is PRHDT and CDR2 is FYEKMQ (reference sequence). V trimming: 4 bases; J trimming: 4 bases; junction bases outside the gene matches: 5. This CDR3 has 15 residues. The gene calls are TRBV13 and TRBJ2-7; 12 positions match TRBD2. The sequences come from unsorted PBMCs, collected 3.1 years after starting antiretroviral therapy. The sequence was collected from a man aged 40-55 years with HIV. The CDR3 here is CASSSLAGGRYEQYF. The CDR3 DNA sequence: TGTGCCAGCAGCTCGCTAGCGGGGGGGCGGTACGAGCAGTACTTC.